The 14 T cell receptor beta chains below all came from one sample that was sequenced in a study of T cell responses to AZD1222 COVID-19 vaccine (dated by TCRdb to the early 2020s). Receptor libraries were prepared by the immunoSEQ multiplex PCR assay. TCRdb mirrors the immuneACCESS table, restricted to in-frame sequences. Some clones are absent from its copies; in checked studies, under half trace to an unresolved V gene, and the reason for the others is unknown. The sample table lists about 190,000 clones, around 93% of them with a count of one. Over 7.5% of the sample comes from the top ten. The time point label corresponds to: baseline before first vaccination. Source: peripheral blood, taken on day 0 of AZD1222 vaccination. All receptors derive from an adult in good health.

V is TRBV7-8 and J is TRBJ2-2; maybe TRBD1 (6 bases). The length of the CDR3 is 14 residues. CDR1 is SGHVS, CDR2 FQNEAQ, per germline. The V end lost 6 bases, the J end lost 6 bases, and 14 bases lay between the germline ends. CDR3 bases: TGTGCCAGCAGACTTACAGGGAGCGCCGGGGAGCTGTTTTTT. Its translation is CASRLTGSAGELFF.

This clone was found a few times. V is TRBV5-8 and J is TRBJ2-1, with D possibly matching TRBD2 (5 bases). In germline, CDR1 is SGHTS, CDR2 YDEGEE. Between the trimmed V and J ends, which lost 4 bases and 9 bases, there was a span of 20 bases. The CDR3 totals 15 residues. The CDR3 region has the DNA TGTGCCAGCAGCCTCGGGATGGTAACATTCGGTGAGCAGTTCTTC. It yields the protein CASSLGMVTFGEQFF.

J is TRBJ1-2 and V is TRBV19, with a possible D match to TRBD1 (6 bases). The CDR3 has 12 residues. CDR1 is LNHDA, CDR2 SQIVND, per germline (reference sequence). V lost 6 bases and J 11 bases, leaving 16 bases between the germline ends. The CDR3 sequence is CASSIIGQGYTF. The CDR3 DNA is TGTGCCAGTAGCATTATCGGGCAGGGGTACACCTTC.

This chain uses TRBV28 with TRBJ2-7, with unresolved D. Trimming took 4 bases from V and 1 from J, leaving 8 bases between them. In germline, CDR1 is MDHEN, CDR2 SYDVKM. This CDR3 has 13 residues. The CDR3 sequence: CASSSASSYEQYF. As DNA, the CDR3 is TGTGCCAGCAGTTCCGCCAGTTCCTACGAGCAGTACTTC. The full variable domain, completed using reference TRBV28 and TRBJ2-7, is DVKVTQSSRYLVKRTGEKVFLECVQDMDHENMFWYRQDPGLGLRLIYFSYDVKMKEKGDIPEGYSVSREKKERFSLILESASTNQTSMYLCASSSASSYEQYFGPGTRLTVT.

CDR3 nucleotides: TGTGCCAGCAGTTACTCGAATGAGCAGTTCTTC. It codes for CASSYSNEQFF. The V call is TRBV6-5, the J call TRBJ2-1; D ambiguous. Germline CDR1 MNHEY, CDR2 SVGAGI. The ends were cut back, 0 bases at V and 7 bases at J, with 1 base in the middle. CDR3 length equals 11 residues.

A few counts support this clone. The chain joins TRBV18 to TRBJ1-5, with D unclear. The germline V gene encodes CDR1 KGHSH and CDR2 LQKENI. The ends were cut back, 2 bases at V and 5 bases at J, with 13 bases in the middle. This CDR3 is built from 15 residues. The CDR3 DNA follows: TGTGCCAGCTCACCAAGACGGATTGCGGATCAGCCCCAGCATTTT. Its protein is CASSPRRIADQPQHF.

This chain uses TRBV10-3 with TRBJ1-2, with D tentatively TRBD1 (5 bases). The CDR3 length is 13 residues. V lost 4 bases and J 4 bases, leaving 10 bases between the germline ends. Per germline, CDR1 ENHRY and CDR2 SYGVKD. The CDR3 sequence is CAISVDRVYGYTF. In DNA, the CDR3 is TGTGCCATCAGTGTTGACAGAGTCTATGGCTACACCTTC.

This clone was picked up one time. V and J are TRBV4-3 and TRBJ1-5; D not certain. CDR1 LGHNA and CDR2 YSLEER come from the germline V gene. The length of the CDR3 is 14 residues. Trimming removed 0 bases from V and 9 bases from J, with 12 bases in between. The CDR3 DNA reads as TGCGCCAGCAGCCAAGATAACGGCTTGGGGCCCCAGCATTTT. This encodes CASSQDNGLGPQHF.

This chain uses TRBV6-6 with TRBJ2-7, with a tentative D call TRBD2 (6 bases). In germline, CDR1 is MNHNY, CDR2 SVGAGI (reference sequence). V was shortened by 5 bases and J by 4 bases, with 24 bases between the two germline ends. This CDR3 has 17 amino acids. The CDR3 is CASSHLPRLGSPYEQYF. CDR3 DNA: TGTGCCAGCAGTCACCTACCAAGACTAGGCTCACCGTACGAGCAGTACTTC.

The chain employs TRBV11-1 and TRBJ1-1; D is unclear. This CDR3 contains 14 residues. CDR1 is SGHAT and CDR2 is FQDESV in the germline V gene (reference sequence). V gave up 2 bases and J gave up 2 bases, with 9 bases separating them. CDR3 sequence (DNA): TGTGCCAGCAGCTTAATTATAGGAAACACTGAAGCTTTCTTT. The encoded protein is CASSLIIGNTEAFF. Variable domain in full (rest from reference TRBV11-1 and TRBJ1-1): EAEVAQSPRYKITEKSQAVAFWCDPISGHATLYWYRQILGQGPELLVQFQDESVVDDSQLPKDRFSAERLKGVDSTLKIQPAELGDSAMYLCASSLIIGNTEAFFGQGTRLTVV.

V usage is TRBV11-2 and J usage is TRBJ1-1, with D possibly TRBD1 on 5 matching bases. Germline V gene lookup returns CDR1 SGHAT and CDR2 FQNNGV. Trimming cost V 5 bases and J 0 bases, with 19 bases left between them. This CDR3 region has 17 residues. CDR3 sequence: CASSTRDSIRMNTEAFF. CDR3 nucleotide sequence: TGTGCCAGCAGCACACGTGACAGTATACGCATGAACACTGAAGCTTTCTTT.

Written as DNA, the CDR3 is TGTGCCAGCAGCTTACCAGCGTCCTCAGATACGCAGTATTTT. Protein sequence: CASSLPASSDTQYF. The V call is TRBV13, the J call TRBJ2-3; D unresolved. From germline, CDR1 is PRHDT and CDR2 FYEKMQ (reference sequence). The CDR3 is made up of 14 amino acids. V shed 2 bases and J shed 4 bases, with 10 bases lying between them.

This chain links TRBV2 with TRBJ2-5; 11 bases map to TRBD1. Germline V lookup: CDR1 SNHLY, CDR2 FYNNEI. CDR3 length: 17 residues. V lost 7 bases, J lost 5 bases, and 15 bases stayed unmatched. The CDR3 sequence: CASTRRDRGMLGETQYF. The DNA of the CDR3 is TGTGCCAGCACTCGCCGGGACAGGGGGATGTTAGGGGAGACCCAGTACTTC. The complete variable domain, with remaining parts taken from reference TRBV2 and TRBJ2-5, reads EPEVTQTPSHQVTQMGQEVILRCVPISNHLYFYWYRQILGQKVEFLVSFYNNEISEKSEIFDDQFSVERPDGSNFTLKIRSTKLEDSAMYFCASTRRDRGMLGETQYFGPGTRLLVL.

V is TRBV7-2 and J is TRBJ1-5; D not certain. Trimming pared 6 bases from V and 7 bases from J, leaving 13 bases between. The CDR3 has 13 amino acids. The germline V gene encodes CDR1 SGHTA and CDR2 FQGNSA. The CDR3 protein is CASRQNPGQPQHF. In DNA, the CDR3 is TGTGCCAGCAGACAGAACCCAGGCCAGCCCCAGCATTTT.